These 21 T cell receptor beta chains were all obtained from the same sample, sequenced in a study of blood T cells in healthy people across ages. PCR was performed a second time for about 7 to 12 cycles using a sample-barcoded 5' primer and a J-beta primer mix. Each CDR3 protein gets one entry after TCRdb re-called the 5' RACE reads with MiXCR. The table has around 1,800,000 distinct CDR3 sequences, around 40% seen once. Source material: blood. These receptors were taken from a human donor in good health.

This chain joins TRBV5-1 and TRBJ2-3, with a tentative D call TRBD2 (5 bases). CDR3 length: 14 amino acids. Trimming took 4 bases from V and 1 from J, leaving 10 bases between them. In germline, CDR1 is SGHRS, CDR2 YFSETQ. DNA of the CDR3: TGCGCCAGCAGCATCTCCGGGGGCACAGATACGCAGTATTTT. Protein: CASSISGGTDTQYF. The full variable domain, rest sourced from reference TRBV5-1 and TRBJ2-3, is KAGVTQTPRYLIKTRGQQVTLSCSPISGHRSVSWYQQTPGQGLQFLFEYFSETQRNKGNFPGRFSGRQFSNSRSEMNVSTLELGDSALYLCASSISGGTDTQYFGPGTRLTVL.

The genes are TRBV15 and TRBJ2-1, with D perhaps TRBD1 (6 bases). Germline V CDR1 and CDR2: LNHNV, YYDKDF (reference sequence). The CDR3 is made up of 18 amino acids. Trimming left V 0 bases short and J 4 bases short, with 19 bases between. The CDR3 DNA follows: TGTGCCACCAGCAGAGACGAGGGAATGGCAGGGGAATACAATGAGCAGTTCTTC. Residues: CATSRDEGMAGEYNEQFF.

In its sample, this clonotype was seen a few times. CDR3 in DNA: TGCGCCAGCAGCCAAGAATCCCCCGGCTTCTATGGCTACACCTTC. Translation gives CASSQESPGFYGYTF. The chain joins TRBV4-3 to TRBJ1-2, with unresolved D. V lost 0 bases and J lost 4, with 12 bases in between. The CDR3 spans 15 residues. The germline V gene encodes CDR1 LGHNA and CDR2 YSLEER.

The chain uses TRBV4-2 and TRBJ2-5; D unclear. Trimming pared 0 bases from V and 5 bases from J, leaving 13 bases between. Germline V CDR1 and CDR2: LGHNA, YNFKEQ. CDR3 length: 15 residues. The CDR3: CASSQEIGLVETQYF. DNA for the CDR3: TGTGCCAGCAGCCAAGAGATAGGGTTGGTGGAGACCCAGTACTTC.

The chain recombines TRBV27 with TRBJ2-5; 14 nucleotides match TRBD2. The CDR3 has 17 residues. CDR1 and CDR2 from the germline V gene are MNHEY and SMNVEV (reference sequence). The V and J ends lost 5 bases and 4 bases, in that order; junction bases with no gene match: 9. The CDR3 DNA sequence: TGTGCCAGCAGTCTGACTAGCGGGGGGGCCTGGGGAGAGACCCAGTACTTC. It encodes CASSLTSGGAWGETQYF.

The V and J genes are TRBV9 and TRBJ1-5; tentative D call: TRBD1 (6 bases). Germline CDR1 and CDR2: SGDLS and YYNGEE. With 0 bases removed from V and 5 bases from J, the gap between germline ends came to 12 bases. This CDR3 has 15 residues. Here the CDR3 reads CASSVGSGDYQPQHF. The DNA for the CDR3 is TGTGCCAGCAGCGTAGGGTCAGGGGATTATCAGCCCCAGCATTTT. Variable domain in full (rest from reference TRBV9 and TRBJ1-5): DSGVTQTPKHLITATGQRVTLRCSPRSGDLSVYWYQQSLDQGLQFLIQYYNGEERAKGNILERFSAQQFPDLHSELNLSSLELGDSALYFCASSVGSGDYQPQHFGDGTRLSIL.

This chain uses TRBV7-3 with TRBJ1-1; 8 bases agree with TRBD1. This CDR3 region has 14 residues. J lost 4 bases, V lost 3 bases, and 4 bases had no gene match. The germline V gene encodes CDR1 SGHTA and CDR2 FQGTGA. CDR3 sequence reads: CASSLTGESTEAFF. CDR3 in DNA: TGTGCCAGCAGCTTGACAGGGGAGAGCACTGAAGCTTTCTTT.

This clonotype was observed a few times. The chain couples TRBV12-3 or TRBV12-4 to TRBJ1-1, with D uncertain. This CDR3 has 16 amino acids. Trimming stripped 2 bases from V and 3 bases from J, with 16 bases between. The CDR3 sequence is CASSLSVGNKDTEAFF. The CDR3 DNA reads TGTGCCAGCAGTTTATCTGTAGGGAATAAGGACACTGAAGCTTTCTTT.

This clonotype was counted only a few times. The gene calls are TRBV7-8 and TRBJ1-2; TRBD1 might be the D (5 bases). The CDR3 contains 14 residues. Trimming cost V 5 bases and J 5 bases, with 15 bases left between them. Per the germline V gene, CDR1 is SGHVS and CDR2 is FQNEAQ. In DNA form, the CDR3 reads TGTGCCAGCAGCCGATCGACAGAGCTTTATGGCTACACCTTC. This translates into CASSRSTELYGYTF.

This clonotype appeared a few times. This chain links TRBV19 with TRBJ2-1, with 11 positions matching TRBD1. This CDR3 contains 15 residues. In germline, CDR1 is LNHDA, CDR2 SQIVND (reference sequence). The J segment lost 10 bases and the V segment lost 5 bases, leaving 10 bases of the junction unmatched. The CDR3 sequence: CASSSRGTGGDEQFF. The CDR3 region has the DNA TGTGCCAGTAGTTCCCGCGGGACAGGGGGAGACGAGCAGTTCTTC.

The chain recombines TRBV4-2 with TRBJ1-2; D remains unclear. Germline-derived CDR1 and CDR2 are LGHNA and YNFKEQ. The CDR3 totals 15 residues. The V end was cut by 4 bases, the J end by 2 bases, with 14 bases between. CDR3 sequence (DNA): TGTGCCAGCAGCCCCGACTATAGTTACAACTATGGCTACACCTTC. This encodes CASSPDYSYNYGYTF.

The chain recombines TRBV7-2 with TRBJ2-3, with D maybe TRBD1 (6 bases). The CDR3 length is 14 residues. The V gene lost 5 bases and the J gene lost 2 bases, with 11 bases spanning the gap. The germline V gene has CDR1 SGHTA and CDR2 FQGNSA. As DNA, the CDR3 is TGTGCCAGCAGCAAGGACAGATTCACAGATACGCAGTATTTT. It encodes CASSKDRFTDTQYF.

This clonotype was seen a handful of times. The chain is built from TRBV4-3 and TRBJ2-5, with 7 nucleotides matching TRBD2. J was trimmed by 2 bases and V by 2 bases; bases with no gene match: 5. In germline, CDR1 is LGHNA, CDR2 YSLEER. The CDR3 runs 15 residues. The CDR3 loop reads CASSQWRGIQETQYF. The DNA of the CDR3 is TGCGCCAGCAGCCAATGGCGGGGGATACAAGAGACCCAGTACTTC.

The rearrangement joins TRBV6-5 to TRBJ2-7; 7 nucleotides line up with TRBD1. V dropped 4 bases and J dropped 0; count of bases not matched to a gene: 9. Germline V gene sequence: CDR1 MNHEY, CDR2 SVGAGI. CDR3 size: 16 residues. The DNA of the CDR3 is TGTGCCAGCAGTTCTAGCAGGGACAGACCCTCCTACGAGCAGTACTTC. It specifies CASSSSRDRPSYEQYF.

V gene TRBV4-3 combines with J gene TRBJ2-7; 10 nucleotides line up with TRBD2. CDR1 is LGHNA, CDR2 YSLEER, per germline. The CDR3 is 16 residues long. V lost 2 bases to trimming and J lost 1 base; unmatched junction nucleotides: 5. The CDR3 reads CASSQLAGGYSYEQYF. The CDR3 DNA reads TGCGCCAGCAGCCAATTAGCGGGGGGTTATTCCTACGAGCAGTACTTC.

The rearrangement joins TRBV7-8 to TRBJ2-7, with D possibly being TRBD2 (6 bases). The CDR3 is 14 residues long. Trimming removed 2 bases at V and 7 bases at J, with 15 bases between. CDR1 is SGHVS and CDR2 is FQNEAQ in the germline V gene. The CDR3 protein is CASSLLGGYNEQYF. The CDR3 DNA is TGTGCCAGCAGCTTATTAGGAGGGTACAATGAGCAGTACTTC.

About this clonotype itself: Its ends do not fully match the called genes, so a read error is possible. DNA of the CDR3: TGTACCAGCAGTTCCAGTTACGAGCAGTACTTC. Amino acids: CTSSSSYEQYF. The chain is built from TRBV6-6 and TRBJ2-7; D ambiguous. The germline CDR1 and CDR2 sequences are MNHNY and SVGAGI (reference sequence). This CDR3 comprises 11 residues.

The DNA of the CDR3 is TGCAGTGCTAGAGGTCTAGTCGAGGGGGACTACGAGCAGTACTTC. Translating gives CSARGLVEGDYEQYF. The rearrangement links TRBV20-1 to TRBJ2-7; possible D gene TRBD1, 6 bases. The germline V gene has CDR1 DFQATT and CDR2 SNEGSKA (reference sequence). V lost 1 base and J lost 3, with 16 bases in between. The CDR3 loop spans 15 amino acids.

This chain connects TRBV4-2 to TRBJ1-3; TRBD1 aligns across 7 bases. V was clipped by 1 base and J by 7 bases; unmatched bases: 10. Germline assignment: CDR1 LGHNA and CDR2 YNFKEQ. The CDR3 is 16 amino acids. CDR3 residues: CASSQADRETGNTIYF. DNA of the CDR3: TGTGCCAGCAGCCAAGCTGACAGGGAGACGGGGAACACCATATATTTT.

This clonotype has a handful of counts. The CDR3 loop is CASSLESPPSNQPQHF. DNA for the CDR3: TGTGCCAGCAGCTTAGAGTCCCCTCCGAGCAATCAGCCCCAGCATTTT. The rearrangement links TRBV7-8 to TRBJ1-5, with D hard to call. The CDR3 contains 16 residues. V was clipped by 1 base and J by 1 base, with 11 bases between them. Germline V gives CDR1 SGHVS, CDR2 FQNEAQ.

This chain links TRBV6-6 with TRBJ2-4; TRBD1 agrees at 8 bases. Judging by the DNA end, TRBJ2-7 fits better; the J call may be wrong. The CDR3 has 15 residues. CDR1 and CDR2 (germline): MNHNY, SVGAGI (reference sequence). CDR3 sequence reads: CASSYSAGGNYEQYF. CDR3 in DNA: TGTGCCAGCAGTTACTCAGCAGGGGGCAACTACGAGCAGTACTTC.